What follows are 29 T cell receptor beta chains derived from one specimen sequenced in a study of monozygotic twins with inflammatory bowel disease. TCRdb reanalyzed the 5' RACE reads, giving one entry per CDR3 protein sequence and no DNA. Listed are around 410,000 distinct CDR3 sequences; under 3% falls within the top ten. The specimen was blood. These TCRs come from a human donor with ulcerative colitis or Crohn's disease, or a healthy co-twin of an affected twin (not recorded which).

The V call is TRBV9, the J call TRBJ2-5; TCRdb reports TRBD2, a call that lacks DNA to check it against. The CDR3 runs to 12 residues. In germline, CDR1 is SGDLS, CDR2 YYNGEE. CDR3: CASSGGRAAQYF.

The chain uses TRBV6-1 and TRBJ2-7; TCRdb's D call of TRBD1 is untestable without DNA. Germline CDR1 and CDR2: MNHNS and SASEGT. The CDR3 spans 13 residues. CDR3 sequence: CASSEADREKQYF.

The chain carries TRBV5-6 and TRBJ2-2; the D gene TCRdb calls, TRBD1, cannot be checked with no DNA. Germline-derived CDR1 and CDR2 are SGHDT and YYEEEE. The length of the CDR3 is 14 residues. CDR3 amino acids: CASSFQTGTGELFF. Combining the CDR3 with reference TRBV5-6 and TRBJ2-2 gives the whole variable domain DAGVTQSPTHLIKTRGQQVTLRCSPKSGHDTVSWYQQALGQGPQFIFQYYEEEERQRGNFPDRFSGHQFPNYSSELNVNALLLGDSALYLCASSFQTGTGELFFGEGSRLTVL.

The V and J genes are TRBV29-1 and TRBJ2-1; TCRdb gives TRBD2 as the D gene, but with no DNA this cannot be confirmed. This CDR3 has 13 residues. CDR1 SQVTM and CDR2 ANQGSEA come from the germline V gene. The CDR3 loop reads CSVGLAEYNEQFF.

The chain joins TRBV5-1 to TRBJ1-1; with no DNA, the TCRdb D assignment of TRBD1 cannot be verified. This CDR3 contains 14 residues. Germline V gene data show CDR1 as SGHRS and CDR2 as YFSETQ. The CDR3 spells CASSLLQGITEAFF. Variable domain in full (rest from reference TRBV5-1 and TRBJ1-1): KAGVTQTPRYLIKTRGQQVTLSCSPISGHRSVSWYQQTPGQGLQFLFEYFSETQRNKGNFPGRFSGRQFSNSRSEMNVSTLELGDSALYLCASSLLQGITEAFFGQGTRLTVV.

The rearrangement uses TRBV12-3 or TRBV12-4 and TRBJ2-5. The CDR3 has 13 residues. The CDR3 spells CASSLSGLETQYF.

The chain joins TRBV5-3 to TRBJ2-2; TCRdb selects TRBD1, and the lack of DNA leaves this call unchecked. TRBV5-3 is noted as an ORF with a role that remains uncertain. The CDR3 spans 16 residues. The CDR3 sequence: CARSGDGGRTDGELFF.

The chain recombines TRBV7-6 with TRBJ2-1; the TCRdb call, TRBD1, lacks DNA for checking. Germline V gene data show CDR1 as SGHVS and CDR2 as FNYEAQ. The CDR3 has 14 amino acids. The CDR3 loop is CASSLGGGNNEQFF.

The chain links TRBV25-1 to TRBJ1-2; the D gene TCRdb calls, TRBD1, cannot be checked with no DNA. The CDR3 covers 13 residues. The germline V gene encodes CDR1 MGHDK and CDR2 SYGVNS. The chain's CDR3 is CASSEYKGVDYTF.

The V gene is TRBV7-9, the J gene TRBJ2-1. From germline, CDR1 is SEHNR and CDR2 FQNEAQ (reference sequence). The CDR3 consists of 14 residues. CDR3 in amino acids: CASINELIGNEQFF.

V usage is TRBV5-1 and J usage is TRBJ2-7; TCRdb picks TRBD1, but there is no DNA to check that call. Looked up from germline, CDR1 is SGHRS and CDR2 is YFSETQ. The CDR3 totals 15 residues. CDR3 region: CASSSNVGQTYEQYF.

The chain couples TRBV7-3 to TRBJ1-2. The CDR3 length is 16 residues. Germline V lookup: CDR1 SGHTA, CDR2 FQGTGA. This CDR3 is CASSAGTSARVYGYTF. Complete variable domain (other parts from reference TRBV7-3 and TRBJ1-2): GAGVSQTPSNKVTEKGKYVELRCDPISGHTALYWYRQSLGQGPEFLIYFQGTGAADDSGLPNDRFFAVRPEGSVSTLKIQRTERGDSAVYLCASSAGTSARVYGYTFGSGTRLTVV.

The J gene is TRBJ2-5, the V gene TRBV11-1; TCRdb outputs TRBD2, but without DNA this stays unchecked. The CDR3 totals 19 residues. The germline V gene encodes CDR1 SGHAT and CDR2 FQDESV (reference sequence). CDR3 sequence reads: CASSLGIAGVGMYQETQYF.

The V gene is TRBV6-2 or TRBV6-3, the J gene TRBJ1-6. Per the germline V gene, CDR1 is MNHEY and CDR2 is SVGEGT. The CDR3 totals 16 residues. This chain's CDR3 is CASSLNPEGWTSPLHF.

The chain couples TRBV4-1 to TRBJ2-7; TCRdb selects TRBD2, and the lack of DNA leaves this call unchecked. This CDR3 has 15 residues. Germline V gene data show CDR1 as MGHRA and CDR2 as YSYEKL. This CDR3 reads CASRRLTSGIYEQYF.

The chain recombines TRBV6-5 with TRBJ2-1. The CDR3 runs to 16 residues. The germline V gene has CDR1 MNHEY and CDR2 SVGAGI. The CDR3 spells CASSFTSGSAYNEQFF.

The genes are TRBV7-2 and TRBJ2-7. The CDR3 consists of 14 residues. Germline V gene data show CDR1 as SGHTA and CDR2 as FQGNSA. The CDR3: CASSLDPSGYEQYF.

V usage is TRBV30 and J usage is TRBJ1-1; TCRdb's assignment of TRBD1 cannot be checked, as there is no DNA. This CDR3 is 13 amino acids long. CDR1 GTSNPN and CDR2 SVGIG come from the germline V gene (reference sequence). CDR3 sequence reads: CAWEGDRGTEAFF.

V gene TRBV30 combines with J gene TRBJ1-1. The CDR3 contains 14 residues. Looked up from germline, CDR1 is GTSNPN and CDR2 is SVGIG (reference sequence). The CDR3 loop reads CAWVRRMRHAEAFF.

J is TRBJ2-7 and V is TRBV2; TCRdb gives TRBD1 as the D gene, but with no DNA this cannot be confirmed. Germline CDR1 SNHLY, CDR2 FYNNEI. CDR3 length equals 12 residues. CDR3 loop: CASSRETYEQYF.

The rearrangement joins TRBV12-3 or TRBV12-4 to TRBJ1-6. This CDR3 contains 12 residues. CDR3 protein: CASSFLSSPLHF.

V usage is TRBV12-3 or TRBV12-4 and J usage is TRBJ2-3; TCRdb designates TRBD1, a call that cannot be tested without DNA. This CDR3 spans 14 amino acids. CDR3 region: CASSFGQGSDTQYF.

The chain links TRBV27 to TRBJ1-2; the D gene TCRdb calls, TRBD1, cannot be checked with no DNA. CDR1 is MNHEY and CDR2 is SMNVEV in the germline V gene (reference sequence). This CDR3 is built from 13 residues. The CDR3 loop reads CASSPFGHSGYTF.

The CDR3: CASSRPAGNQPQHF. The chain uses TRBV7-2 and TRBJ1-5; TCRdb selects TRBD1, and the lack of DNA leaves this call unchecked. The CDR3 runs to 14 residues. The germline CDR1 and CDR2 sequences are SGHTA and FQGNSA.

The genes are TRBV12-3 or TRBV12-4 and TRBJ2-1; with no DNA, the TCRdb D assignment of TRBD1 cannot be verified. The CDR3 totals 14 residues. The CDR3 is CASSFTGGYNEQFF.

This chain joins TRBV12-3 or TRBV12-4 and TRBJ2-1; TCRdb picks TRBD2, but there is no DNA to check that call. This CDR3 has 16 amino acids. CDR3 region: CASSPLAGGHYNEQFF.

The chain employs TRBV3-1 and TRBJ2-3; the D call of TRBD2 rests on TCRdb alone, since no DNA is present to check it. CDR3 length equals 19 residues. Germline values: CDR1 LGHDT, CDR2 YNNKEL (reference sequence). CDR3 residues: CASSQGPLRTSGGRDTQYF.

The chain carries TRBV5-1 and TRBJ2-7; TCRdb selects TRBD2, and the lack of DNA leaves this call unchecked. The CDR3 is 14 residues long. CDR1 and CDR2 (germline): SGHRS, YFSETQ. CDR3 region: CASSLAGPKGEQYF.

This rearrangement joins TRBV4-3 to TRBJ2-7; the D call from TCRdb, TRBD2, cannot be confirmed without DNA. This CDR3 comprises 16 residues. The V gene's germline CDR1 is LGHNA and CDR2 YSLEER. The CDR3 loop reads CASSQEWPSGTYEQYF.